This T cell receptor (beta chain) derives from a study of T cells in Graves' hyperthyroidism and ophthalmopathy. This clonotype was seen more than once but under ten times. The antigen remains undetermined. Germline V gene sequence: CDR1 MRHNA, CDR2 SNTAGT. With V trimmed by 6 bases and J by 9 bases, 10 bases remained unmatched. This CDR3 has 15 residues. Notes on the study in general: Blood also held most thyroid clonotypes expanded beyond 0.001.

It was RNA transcripts that yielded the amplified TCR beta CDR3 regions. When the TCR CDR3 underwent first-round RT-PCR, the HTBI primer set was used. TCRdb called the multiplex PCR reads again in MiXCR, with one record for every CDR3 protein. The table records a few hundred thousand distinct CDR3 sequences, 15% to 20% of them present only once. Sequencing was carried out using blood. This clonotype was sampled from a woman in her forties or fifties with Graves' hyperthyroidism. J is TRBJ1-5 and V is TRBV6-4, with 11 bases aligning to TRBD1. CDR3 sequence reads: CASRGTGQGARPQHF. As DNA, the CDR3 is TGTGCCAGCAGGGGGACAGGACAGGGGGCCCGGCCCCAGCATTTT.